The rows below give T cell receptor beta chains drawn from one sample of a study of cytomegalovirus exposure and HLA in healthy donors. Profiling relied on immunoSEQ multiplex PCR, and the TCRdb table lists in-frame clones only, not all of them. Of 85,000 to 130,000 clones in the sample, under 80% are singletons; the top ten hold over 3.5%. The specimen sequenced was PBMCs. The receptor source for this set is a woman in her forties or fifties in good health and CMV-seropositive. Each CDR3 is given with its conserved first and last residue. A D gene is named only where the DNA matches it firmly. Expanded clones get a size class; other rows say once, few or many, or leave the size out.

cdr3_nt,cdr3_aa,v_call,clone_size,j_call,d_call
TGTGCCATCAGGGGCGCGGGAGGATCCACAGATACGCAGTATTTT,CAIRGAGGSTDTQYF,TRBV10-3,-,TRBJ2-3,TRBD2
TGTGCCAGTAGTATAGGACAGGACTACGAGCAGTACTTC,CASSIGQDYEQYF,TRBV19,-,TRBJ2-7,-
TGTGCCAGCAGAGCAGGGTTACGACGGGCTTTCTTT,CASRAGLRRAFF,TRBV5-6,-,TRBJ1-1,-
TGTGCCAGAAGCCCCGAGGGGGGACAGCGGAGCTCTGGAAACACCATATATTTT,CARSPEGGQRSSGNTIYF,TRBV7-5,-,TRBJ1-3,-
TGTGCCAGCAGTGAATTGACAGATAGTTACTCTGGAAACACCATATATTTT,CASSELTDSYSGNTIYF,TRBV25-1,few,TRBJ1-3,-
TGTGCCAGCAGCGTACACGGGGTGGGGACTGAAGCTTTCTTT,CASSVHGVGTEAFF,TRBV9,-,TRBJ1-1,-
TGTGCCAGCAGCACGACCGGACAACATGCTCAGTATTTT,CASSTTGQHAQYF,TRBV7-3,few,TRBJ2-3,-
TGCAGCGTTGAAGAGGTCAGGGAAGGGGCTTTCTTT,CSVEEVREGAFF,TRBV29-1,-,TRBJ1-1,-
TGTGCCACCGGTAGCGGGAGCACAGATACGCAGTATTTT,CATGSGSTDTQYF,TRBV15,-,TRBJ2-3,TRBD2
TGTGCCAGCAGCTTTGGGACTAGCGGGAGTAGCGATGAGCAGTTCTTC,CASSFGTSGSSDEQFF,TRBV11-3,once,TRBJ2-1,TRBD2
TGTGCCAGCAGGACCCATAGCGGGAGGTCCTACGAGCAGTACTTC,CASRTHSGRSYEQYF,TRBV11-2,-,TRBJ2-7,TRBD2
TGTGCCAGTAGTATACCTCGAGCTGAAGCTTTCTTT,CASSIPRAEAFF,TRBV19,-,TRBJ1-1,-
TGCGCCAGCAGTCAAACGTGGGGGGCTGAAGCTTTCTTT,CASSQTWGAEAFF,TRBV23-1,-,TRBJ1-1,-
TGTGCCTCGAACAGGGGCCAGAACACTGAAGCTTTCTTT,CASNRGQNTEAFF,TRBV18,-,TRBJ1-1,TRBD1
TGTGCCAGCCAGGGTAATATCGCCGGGGAGCTGTTTTTT,CASQGNIAGELFF,TRBV5-4,few,TRBJ2-2,-
TGTGCCAGCAGCTTGATGATAACAGAAGACTATGGCTACACCTTC,CASSLMITEDYGYTF,TRBV7-9,-,TRBJ1-2,-
TGCGCCAGCAGCTTTATAACAGGGAAGAGTGAAAAACTGTTTTTT,CASSFITGKSEKLFF,TRBV5-1,-,TRBJ1-4,-
TGTGCCAGCAGCGTAGGTGGGGGGGAGACCCAGTACTTC,CASSVGGGETQYF,TRBV9,few,TRBJ2-5,-
TGTGCCAGCTCACCCCGAGAGGTTCGGCAGCCCCAGCATTTT,CASSPREVRQPQHF,TRBV18,-,TRBJ1-5,-
TGCGCCAGCAGTGAGTCGGGGTCAGGGTCCTTCACAGATACGCAGTATTTT,CASSESGSGSFTDTQYF,TRBV10-1,-,TRBJ2-3,-
TGTGCCAGCAGCCGGGGGAGGCAGGGGGACACCGGGGAGCTGTTTTTT,CASSRGRQGDTGELFF,TRBV7-9,once,TRBJ2-2,-
TGTGCCAGCAGCCCAGGGACAAACTATGGCTACACCTTC,CASSPGTNYGYTF,TRBV14,-,TRBJ1-2,-